What follows are 26 T cell receptor beta chains derived from one specimen sequenced in a study of cytomegalovirus exposure and HLA in healthy donors. PCR used 60 Vbeta primers and 13 Jbeta primers. Assay: immunoSEQ multiplex PCR; the TCRdb copy retains only in-frame clones and omits some. Of over 200,000 clones in the sample, 77% were seen once. The specimen sequenced was PBMCs. The receptors were gathered from a woman aged 55-70 years in good health and CMV-seropositive.

Only a few counts were recorded for this clone. This sequence joins TRBV29-1 and TRBJ2-3; 9 positions match TRBD1. CDR1 is SQVTM, CDR2 ANQGSEA, per germline. There are 14 residues in the CDR3. V was clipped by 6 bases and J by 2 bases; unmatched bases: 6. The CDR3 reads CSVTGTGITDTQYF. CDR3 coding DNA: TGCAGCGTGACCGGGACAGGGATCACAGATACGCAGTATTTT.

The chain links TRBV10-3 to TRBJ1-1; D is perhaps TRBD1 (5 bases). This CDR3 region has 13 residues. Germline CDR1 and CDR2: ENHRY and SYGVKD. The ends were cut back, 3 bases at V and 5 bases at J, with 10 bases in the middle. This CDR3 is CAISDRAETEAFF. The CDR3 coding sequence is TGTGCCATCAGTGACAGGGCGGAAACTGAAGCTTTCTTT.

The CDR3 DNA reads as TGTGCCACCCGTCCTGAACAGGGGGCCGCCTACAATGAGCAGTTCTTC. It translates to CATRPEQGAAYNEQFF. The J gene is TRBJ2-1, the V gene TRBV10-3; 9 nucleotides line up with TRBD1. The junction had 12 bases not matched to a gene; V was cut back by 10 bases and J by 2 bases. The CDR3 length is 16 residues. From germline, CDR1 is ENHRY and CDR2 SYGVKD.

This clone has just one count. J is TRBJ1-3 and V is TRBV5-6; D is ambiguous. The germline V gene encodes CDR1 SGHDT and CDR2 YYEEEE. Trimming shortened V by 4 bases and J by 0 bases, and 8 bases separated the two germline ends. The CDR3 runs to 14 residues. CDR3 sequence reads: CASSSIGSGNTIYF. The CDR3 nucleotides are TGTGCCAGCAGCAGCATCGGCTCTGGAAACACCATATATTTT.

This sequence joins TRBV6-1 and TRBJ1-2, with D unresolved. The CDR3 runs 16 residues. Trimming shortened V by 3 bases and J by 2 bases, and 16 bases separated the two germline ends. The V gene's germline CDR1 is MNHNS and CDR2 SASEGT. In nucleotides, the CDR3 is TGTGCCAGCAGTGACCTATCGAAGCCCCCCAACTATGGCTACACCTTC. This encodes CASSDLSKPPNYGYTF.

The chain has TRBV30 and TRBJ1-5, with 7 nucleotides matching TRBD1. The CDR3 runs to 13 residues. V was clipped by 0 bases and J by 6 bases; unmatched bases: 2. CDR1 GTSNPN and CDR2 SVGIG come from the germline V gene (reference sequence). CDR3 loop: CAWSVGGGQPQHF. The CDR3 DNA sequence: TGTGCCTGGAGTGTAGGGGGCGGTCAGCCCCAGCATTTT. The full variable domain, in which reference TRBV30 and TRBJ1-5 provide the parts outside the CDR3, is SQTIHQWPATLVQPVGSPLSLECTVEGTSNPNLYWYRQAAGRGLQLLFYSVGIGQISSEVPQNLSASRPQDRQFILSSKKLLLSDSGFYLCAWSVGGGQPQHFGDGTRLSIL.

The chain recombines TRBV7-2 with TRBJ2-5; a possible D gene is TRBD2 (5 bases). Germline V lookup: CDR1 SGHTA, CDR2 FQGNSA. Deletions cut 1 base from V and 1 base from J, with 13 bases between. The CDR3 consists of 16 residues. Here the CDR3 DNA reads TGTGCCAGCAGCTTAGGGAGGACTGATTCCCAAGAGACCCAGTACTTC. Its translation is CASSLGRTDSQETQYF. The entire variable domain, with the rest obtained from reference TRBV7-2 and TRBJ2-5, is as follows: GAGVSQSPSNKVTEKGKDVELRCDPISGHTALYWYRQSLGQGLEFLIYFQGNSAPDKSGLPSDRFSAERTGGSVSTLTIQRTQQEDSAVYLCASSLGRTDSQETQYFGPGTRLLVL.

The gene calls are TRBV28 and TRBJ1-2; D perhaps matches TRBD1 (6 bases). The CDR3 is 12 residues long. Germline CDR1 is MDHEN and CDR2 is SYDVKM. Between the trimmed V and J ends, which lost 10 bases and 4 bases, there was a span of 13 bases. The chain's CDR3 is CATSQGFYGYTF. CDR3 bases: TGTGCCACCTCACAGGGCTTCTATGGCTACACCTTC.

The V call is TRBV9, the J call TRBJ2-2; 13 nucleotides line up with TRBD2. The CDR3 contains 15 residues. Germline loops: CDR1 SGDLS, CDR2 YYNGEE. With V trimmed by 2 bases and J by 7 bases, 2 bases remained unmatched. This CDR3 reads CASSVTSGGVGELFF. The CDR3 DNA reads as TGTGCCAGCAGCGTTACTAGCGGGGGGGTCGGGGAGCTGTTTTTT. Looking up the rest from reference TRBV9 and TRBJ2-2 gives the full variable domain: DSGVTQTPKHLITATGQRVTLRCSPRSGDLSVYWYQQSLDQGLQFLIQYYNGEERAKGNILERFSAQQFPDLHSELNLSSLELGDSALYFCASSVTSGGVGELFFGEGSRLTVL.

This clone was detected only a few times. The V gene is TRBV7-9, the J gene TRBJ1-1, with D uncertain. Trimming stripped 1 base from V and 6 bases from J, with 6 bases between. The CDR3 contains 12 residues. Germline lookup yields CDR1 SEHNR and CDR2 FQNEAQ (reference sequence). For the CDR3, the DNA is TGTGCCAGCAGCTTAGGTGGAGCTGAAGCTTTCTTT. Protein product: CASSLGGAEAFF. Full variable domain (missing parts from reference TRBV7-9 and TRBJ1-1): DTGVSQNPRHKITKRGQNVTFRCDPISEHNRLYWYRQTLGQGPEFLTYFQNEAQLEKSRLLSDRFSAERPKGSFSTLEIQRTEQGDSAMYLCASSLGGAEAFFGQGTRLTVV.

The chain recombines TRBV11-2 with TRBJ2-5, with 13 positions matching TRBD2. The trim removed 1 base at V and 2 bases at J, leaving 4 bases unmatched. Germline V lookup: CDR1 SGHAT, CDR2 FQNNGV. This CDR3 comprises 17 residues. Here the CDR3 reads CASSLVLAGGRQETQYF. The DNA for the CDR3 is TGTGCCAGCAGCTTAGTACTAGCGGGGGGGCGGCAAGAGACCCAGTACTTC.

This chain connects TRBV9 to TRBJ2-2; D remains unclear. The CDR3 runs to 14 residues. CDR1 and CDR2 from the germline V gene are SGDLS and YYNGEE. The V and J ends lost 0 bases and 7 bases respectively, with 10 bases between them. The CDR3 sequence is CASSVVTVGGELFF. The CDR3 nucleotides are TGTGCCAGCAGCGTAGTTACGGTCGGCGGGGAGCTGTTTTTT. The full variable domain, completed using reference TRBV9 and TRBJ2-2, is DSGVTQTPKHLITATGQRVTLRCSPRSGDLSVYWYQQSLDQGLQFLIQYYNGEERAKGNILERFSAQQFPDLHSELNLSSLELGDSALYFCASSVVTVGGELFFGEGSRLTVL.

The rearrangement joins TRBV5-4 to TRBJ2-1, with D possibly being TRBD1 (5 bases). The CDR3 consists of 13 residues. The germline gives CDR1 SGHNT, CDR2 YYREEE (reference sequence). V dropped 0 bases and J dropped 9 bases, with 10 bases sitting between them. DNA of the CDR3: TGTGCCAGCAGCTTGGAGGGGCTCCGTGAGCAGTTCTTC. This translates into CASSLEGLREQFF.

This clone was counted between two and nine times. V is TRBV6-4 and J is TRBJ1-3; 8 nucleotides agree with TRBD1. The length of the CDR3 is 18 residues. CDR1 and CDR2 (germline): MRHNA, SNTAGT. Losses at the gene ends were 0 bases for V and 7 bases for J; bases not matched to a gene: 14. The CDR3 here is CASSDSSKGTGLGNTIYF. The CDR3, as DNA: TGTGCCAGCAGTGACTCCTCAAAAGGGACAGGACTAGGGAACACCATATATTTT.

The chain has TRBV4-3 and TRBJ2-5, with 8 bases aligning to TRBD2. The CDR3 sequence is 15 residues long. In germline, CDR1 is LGHNA, CDR2 YSLEER. V lost 4 bases, J lost 4 bases, and 8 bases stayed unmatched. CDR3 amino acids: CASSPGGDVGETQYF. As DNA, the CDR3 is TGCGCCAGCAGCCCGGGGGGGGACGTTGGAGAGACCCAGTACTTC.

This chain joins TRBV7-2 and TRBJ2-3, with 7 nucleotides matching TRBD1. V trimming: 5 bases; J trimming: 0 bases; junction bases outside the gene matches: 5. The CDR3 runs to 15 residues. Germline-derived CDR1 and CDR2 are SGHTA and FQGNSA. CDR3 DNA: TGTGCCAGCAGCACTAGGGGGCCTAGCACAGATACGCAGTATTTT. It specifies CASSTRGPSTDTQYF.

The chain combines TRBV4-3 with TRBJ1-2; D may be TRBD1 (5 bases). The germline CDR1 and CDR2 sequences are LGHNA and YSLEER. V lost 0 bases to trimming and J lost 5 bases, with 19 bases between them. This CDR3 is built from 17 residues. CDR3: CASSQEWSGVGGYGYTF. In nucleotides, the CDR3 is TGCGCCAGCAGCCAAGAGTGGAGTGGGGTCGGGGGATATGGCTACACCTTC.

This clone was seen just once. The chain employs TRBV7-9 and TRBJ1-1, with 7 bases that match TRBD1. Trimming cost V 2 bases and J 7 bases; bases outside gene matches: 10. Germline V CDR1 and CDR2: SEHNR, FQNEAQ (reference sequence). This CDR3 has 15 residues. The CDR3 nucleotides read TGTGCCAGCAGCTTAAGTAAGACAGGGCGAGTTGAAGCTTTCTTT. Encoded protein: CASSLSKTGRVEAFF.

The V gene is TRBV4-1, the J gene TRBJ2-5, with 10 bases lining up with TRBD1. V was pared by 3 bases and J by 5 bases, with 3 bases of the junction left unmatched. CDR1 and CDR2 (germline): MGHRA, YSYEKL. The CDR3 runs 14 residues. CDR3 bases: TGCGCCAGCAGCCAGTGGGACAGGGGTGAGACCCAGTACTTC. Its translation is CASSQWDRGETQYF.

The chain recombines TRBV4-1 with TRBJ2-3; TRBD1 agrees at 7 bases. Trimming cost V 3 bases and J 0 bases; bases outside gene matches: 6. CDR1 is MGHRA, CDR2 YSYEKL, per germline. The CDR3 sequence is 16 residues long. CDR3 nucleotide sequence: TGCGCCAGCAGCCATCCTGGGACAGATAGCACAGATACGCAGTATTTT. This sequence encodes CASSHPGTDSTDTQYF.

This chain uses TRBV10-2 with TRBJ2-7, with 12 positions matching TRBD2. CDR3 length: 15 residues. V lost 4 bases, J lost 3 bases, and 4 bases stayed unmatched. The germline gives CDR1 WSHSY, CDR2 SAAADI. The CDR3 DNA reads as TGCGCCAGCAGTGTTCCGGGACTAGCGGGCTACGAGCAGTACTTC. Encoded protein: CASSVPGLAGYEQYF.

The chain couples TRBV7-9 to TRBJ1-2; the match to TRBD1 covers 8 bases. Trimming took 2 bases from V and 8 from J; bases not matched to a gene: 10. The length of the CDR3 is 15 residues. CDR1 SEHNR and CDR2 FQNEAQ come from the germline V gene (reference sequence). The CDR3, as DNA: TGTGCCAGCAGCTTATTGCAGGGGGCGCCGGGGGGCTACACCTTC. This sequence encodes CASSLLQGAPGGYTF.

The genes are TRBV6-1 and TRBJ1-2; 7 nucleotides align to TRBD1. V trimming: 11 bases; J trimming: 2 bases; junction bases outside the gene matches: 8. The CDR3 runs 13 residues. From germline, CDR1 is MNHNS and CDR2 SASEGT. For the CDR3, the DNA is TGTGCCGGAACGATGACAGGGAACTATGGCTACACCTTC. This sequence encodes CAGTMTGNYGYTF.

The J gene is TRBJ2-1, the V gene TRBV5-1; weak D call: TRBD1 (6 bases). Germline-derived CDR1 and CDR2 are SGHRS and YFSETQ. V dropped 1 base and J dropped 4 bases, with 12 bases sitting between them. This CDR3 is 15 amino acids long. This chain's CDR3 is CASSLTGISYNEQFF. The CDR3 DNA reads as TGCGCCAGCAGCTTGACAGGGATCTCATACAATGAGCAGTTCTTC.

This chain joins TRBV18 and TRBJ1-6, with 7 bases lining up with TRBD1. V shed 3 bases and J 6 bases; nucleotides not matched to a gene: 2. Looked up from germline, CDR1 is KGHSH and CDR2 is LQKENI. The CDR3 spans 14 residues. The DNA for the CDR3 is TGTGCCAGCTCACCCGACAGGGTTAATTCACCCCTCCACTTT. This sequence encodes CASSPDRVNSPLHF. Full variable domain (outside the CDR3, taken from reference TRBV18 and TRBJ1-6): NAGVMQNPRHLVRRRGQEARLRCSPMKGHSHVYWYRQLPEEGLKFMVYLQKENIIDESGMPKERFSAEFPKEGPSILRIQQVVRGDSAAYFCASSPDRVNSPLHFGNGTRLTVT.

The chain joins TRBV7-3 to TRBJ1-1; no reliable D call. This CDR3 has 12 residues. Germline CDR1 is SGHTA and CDR2 is FQGTGA. Trimming took off 4 bases at V and 0 bases at J, with 3 bases between the two ends. CDR3 loop: CASSSMNTEAFF. The CDR3 DNA reads as TGTGCCAGCAGCTCCATGAACACTGAAGCTTTCTTT.